This note documents a single T cell receptor beta chain sequence. The data are from a study of shared T cell receptors in the human thymus. TCRdb's table, derived via immunoSEQ multiplex PCR, lists solely in-frame clones and lacks some. The table includes hundreds of thousands of clones, approximately 88% detected once. V lost 8 bases, J lost 1 base, and 12 bases stayed unmatched. The CDR3 totals 17 residues. In germline, CDR1 is SQVTM, CDR2 ANQGSEA. The sample was also reused in another study, on human thymus T cells. That source reports: Thymic and blood repertoires seemed to show skewed V and J gene use. Related research examined unrelated individuals and reported that their thymic repertoires overlapped highly.

Material: thymocytes. The rearrangement links TRBV29-1 to TRBJ2-3, with 13 bases that match TRBD2. The receptor comes from a boy younger than two with a congenital heart defect. CDR3 sequence reads: CSPARLAGGHCTDTQYF. In DNA form, the CDR3 reads TGCAGCCCCGCCAGACTAGCGGGAGGACACTGCACAGATACGCAGTATTTT.